The 23 T cell receptor beta chains presented below share a single source sample, sequenced in a study of sequential checkpoint blockade in melanoma. The method was immunoSEQ multiplex PCR; TCRdb's version includes in-frame clones alone and lacks a portion of them. The data hold tens of thousands of clones, with roughly 80% observed a single time. Treatment: randomized to nivolumab then ipilimumab (arm A) or the reverse (arm B). The input for sequencing was CD8+ T cells sorted from blood (inferred from file names), taken from a patient given nivolumab and ipilimumab in sequence. These receptor sequences come from a human donor with melanoma.

The J gene is TRBJ1-1, the V gene TRBV9; weak D call: TRBD1 (5 bases). The CDR3 has 15 amino acids. With 3 bases removed from V and 1 base from J, the gap between germline ends came to 13 bases. Looked up from germline, CDR1 is SGDLS and CDR2 is YYNGEE. This chain's CDR3 is CASSAETGENTEAFF. CDR3 DNA sequence: TGTGCCAGCAGCGCCGAAACAGGAGAGAACACTGAAGCTTTCTTT.

J is TRBJ1-2 and V is TRBV2, with D possibly matching TRBD1 (5 bases). The CDR3 extends over 13 amino acids. The V and J ends lost 10 bases and 2 bases respectively, with 14 bases between them. CDR1 is SNHLY, CDR2 FYNNEI, per germline. Here the CDR3 reads CANRRVGNYGYTF. In DNA form, the CDR3 reads TGTGCCAACCGCAGGGTAGGAAACTATGGCTACACCTTC.

This CDR3 reads CASSAYEPNSPLHF. The CDR3 DNA follows: TGTGCCAGCAGCGCCTATGAGCCTAATTCACCCCTCCACTTT. The chain links TRBV7-2 to TRBJ1-6; no firm D call. CDR3 size: 14 residues. Trimming took off 5 bases at V and 6 bases at J, with 11 bases between the two ends. Germline values: CDR1 SGHTA, CDR2 FQGNSA.

The chain carries TRBV1 and TRBJ2-1; the table's TRBD2 call for D was not verified on the DNA. TRBV1 is noted as a pseudogene. The CDR3 covers 15 residues. CDR3 sequence: CTSSQGLAGGNEQFF. CDR3 in DNA: TGCACCAGCAGCCAGGGACTAGCGGGGGGTAATGAGCAGTTCTTC.

The rearrangement joins TRBV7-6 to TRBJ2-4, with 10 bases that match TRBD1. This CDR3 is built from 14 residues. Losses at the gene ends were 4 bases for V and 6 bases for J; bases not matched to a gene: 3. Germline V gene sequence: CDR1 SGHVS, CDR2 FNYEAQ. DNA of the CDR3: TGTGCCAGCAGCTCCAGACAGGGGGCAAACATTCAGTACTTC. It codes for CASSSRQGANIQYF. The full variable domain, rest sourced from reference TRBV7-6 and TRBJ2-4, is GAGVSQSPRYKVTKRGQDVALRCDPISGHVSLYWYRQALGQGPEFLTYFNYEAQQDKSGLPNDRFSAERPEGSISTLTIQRTEQRDSAMYRCASSSRQGANIQYFGAGTRLSVL.

In this sample, this clone turned up a few times. This chain joins TRBV4-3 and TRBJ2-3, with 8 nucleotides matching TRBD2. The germline V gene encodes CDR1 LGHNA and CDR2 YSLEER. This CDR3 is built from 16 residues. The V and J ends lost 0 bases and 6 bases, in that order; junction bases with no gene match: 8. CDR3 sequence: CASSQDLSGGVDTQYF. The CDR3 nucleotides read TGCGCCAGCAGCCAAGATCTGAGCGGGGGCGTGGATACGCAGTATTTT.

The chain uses TRBV6-5 and TRBJ2-7; possibly TRBD1 for D (6 bases). This CDR3 is built from 15 residues. The germline V gene encodes CDR1 MNHEY and CDR2 SVGAGI. Deletions cut 0 bases from V and 2 bases from J, with 11 bases between. Here the CDR3 reads CASSYSWQGTYEQYF. Here the CDR3 DNA reads TGTGCCAGCAGTTACTCATGGCAGGGGACCTACGAGCAGTACTTC.

V gene TRBV30 combines with J gene TRBJ1-3; D not resolved. Germline CDR1 reads GTSNPN; CDR2 reads SVGIG (reference sequence). The CDR3 is 14 amino acids. V was pared by 0 bases and J by 8 bases, with 14 bases between. CDR3 bases: TGTGCCTGGAGTGTAGTGTACGGCCAGGACACCATATATTTT. Its translation: CAWSVVYGQDTIYF.

V and J are TRBV27 and TRBJ1-5; 10 nucleotides match TRBD1. CDR3 length: 16 residues. Looked up from germline, CDR1 is MNHEY and CDR2 is SMNVEV (reference sequence). V shed 2 bases and J 2 bases; nucleotides not matched to a gene: 3. CDR3 amino acids: CASSLGTGVGNQPQHF. The CDR3 DNA reads TGTGCCAGCAGTTTAGGGACAGGGGTGGGCAATCAGCCCCAGCATTTT.

This sequence joins TRBV27 and TRBJ2-3, with TRBD2 matching over 8 bases. The germline CDR1 and CDR2 sequences are MNHEY and SMNVEV (reference sequence). The V gene end was trimmed by 5 bases and the J gene end by 0 bases; junction bases not matched to a gene: 4. This CDR3 is built from 15 residues. The CDR3 nucleotides read TGTGCCAGCAGTCCCAGGACTAGCAGCACAGATACGCAGTATTTT. It yields the protein CASSPRTSSTDTQYF.

This clone was seen a few times. This chain connects TRBV4-1 to TRBJ2-5; tentative D call: TRBD2 (6 bases). The end of the DNA aligns better with TRBJ2-7, so the J call may be wrong. This CDR3 region has 16 residues. The V gene's germline CDR1 is MGHRA and CDR2 YSYEKL. In DNA form, the CDR3 reads TGCGCCAGCAGCCAAGATTGGCACTCGGAGGGCGGCGAGCAGTACTTC. Its translation: CASSQDWHSEGGEQYF.

The chain links TRBV13 to TRBJ2-3; D not resolved. This CDR3 contains 13 residues. V was clipped by 1 base and J by 1 base, with 3 bases between them. CDR1 is PRHDT, CDR2 FYEKMQ, per germline (reference sequence). The CDR3 reads CASSLAGTDTQYF. The CDR3 nucleotides read TGTGCCAGCAGCTTAGCAGGCACAGATACGCAGTATTTT.

The chain has TRBV4-3 and TRBJ1-4; 9 nucleotides agree with TRBD1. CDR3 length: 15 residues. Germline CDR1 reads LGHNA; CDR2 reads YSLEER. V shed 1 base and J 3 bases; nucleotides not matched to a gene: 0. CDR3 DNA: TGCGCCAGCAGCCAAGGACAGGGGGCTAATGAAAAACTGTTTTTT. This sequence encodes CASSQGQGANEKLFF.

The chain combines TRBV13 with TRBJ1-2, with no clear D. V gave up 4 bases and J gave up 4 bases, with 10 bases separating them. The CDR3 has 13 amino acids. Germline V gene data show CDR1 as PRHDT and CDR2 as FYEKMQ (reference sequence). CDR3 sequence: CASSSRRGYGYTF. The CDR3 DNA reads TGTGCCAGCAGCTCCCGACGGGGCTATGGCTACACCTTC.

The chain joins TRBV11-2 to TRBJ1-2; TRBD1 might be the D (6 bases). CDR1 is SGHAT, CDR2 FQNNGV, per germline. The germline V and J ends were trimmed by 3 bases and 8 bases, with 13 bases remaining between them. There are 13 residues in the CDR3. The CDR3 loop is CASSFLGARGYTF. The CDR3 DNA follows: TGTGCCAGCAGCTTTTTGGGGGCGAGGGGCTACACCTTC. The variable domain in full, with the rest retrieved from reference TRBV11-2 and TRBJ1-2, is EAGVAQSPRYKIIEKRQSVAFWCNPISGHATLYWYQQILGQGPKLLIQFQNNGVVDDSQLPKDRFSAERLKGVDSTLKIQPAKLEDSAVYLCASSFLGARGYTFGSGTRLTVV.

The chain joins TRBV14 to TRBJ2-7, with a tentative D call TRBD1 (6 bases). Per germline, CDR1 SGHDN and CDR2 FVKESK. The germline V and J ends were trimmed by 4 bases and 2 bases, with 12 bases remaining between them. The CDR3 has 14 residues. The DNA for the CDR3 is TGTGCCAGCAGCCCAGGGGCAGTTACCTACGAGCAGTACTTC. This sequence encodes CASSPGAVTYEQYF.

This chain joins TRBV7-2 and TRBJ2-5; no reliable D call. The closer fit of TRBJ2-7 to the DNA end suggests the J call may be wrong. The CDR3 is 15 residues long. CDR1 SGHTA and CDR2 FQGNSA come from the germline V gene. CDR3 region: CASSLGAYSGYEQYF. CDR3 nucleotide sequence: TGTGCCAGCAGCTTAGGTGCCTATAGTGGTTACGAGCAGTACTTC.

The chain couples TRBV29-1 to TRBJ2-7; tentative D call: TRBD1 (7 bases). Germline V lookup: CDR1 SQVTM, CDR2 ANQGSEA. The CDR3 sequence is 13 residues long. The ends were cut back, 6 bases at V and 4 bases at J, with 16 bases in the middle. The CDR3 is CSVQGGGRYEQYF. DNA of the CDR3: TGCAGCGTGCAGGGGGGTGGAAGATACGAGCAGTACTTC.

Regarding this clone: Other DNA sequences in this specimen translate into the identical CDR3. The chain combines TRBV29-1 with TRBJ2-1, with 9 nucleotides matching TRBD2. V lost 3 bases, J lost 0 bases, and 9 bases stayed unmatched. The CDR3 runs 17 residues. Per germline, CDR1 SQVTM and CDR2 ANQGSEA. The CDR3 sequence: CSVEFSGGSSSYNEQFF. CDR3 bases: TGCAGCGTTGAGTTTAGCGGGGGATCTAGCTCCTACAATGAGCAGTTCTTC.

This clone appeared a few times. The genes are TRBV4-2 and TRBJ1-1; D may be TRBD1 (5 bases). V was clipped by 5 bases and J by 0 bases, with 13 bases between them. The CDR3 has 15 residues. Germline V gene sequence: CDR1 LGHNA, CDR2 YNFKEQ. The CDR3: CASSRQAGLNTEAFF. In DNA form, the CDR3 reads TGTGCCAGCAGCAGACAAGCAGGGTTGAACACTGAAGCTTTCTTT.

V and J are TRBV19 and TRBJ1-2; D is ambiguous. Trimming pared 7 bases from V and 7 bases from J, leaving 16 bases between. CDR1 is LNHDA, CDR2 SQIVND, per germline (reference sequence). The CDR3 extends over 13 amino acids. The CDR3 spells CASTPGSGVGYTF. The CDR3 nucleotides read TGTGCCAGTACTCCAGGTAGCGGCGTTGGCTACACCTTC.

The chain joins TRBV6-1 to TRBJ2-6; 12 nucleotides match TRBD1. Germline trimming cut 1 base from V and 2 bases from J; bases unmatched to any gene: 6. The CDR3 runs to 19 residues. CDR1 is MNHNS and CDR2 is SASEGT in the germline V gene. The CDR3 DNA reads as TGTGCCAGCAGTGAAGGTAGGGACAGGGGGCGAGCTGGGGCCAACGTCCTGACTTTC. Residues: CASSEGRDRGRAGANVLTF.

V usage is TRBV11-2 and J usage is TRBJ2-7, with a tentative D call TRBD1 (6 bases). The germline V gene has CDR1 SGHAT and CDR2 FQNNGV. Trimming shortened V by 1 base and J by 3 bases, and 13 bases separated the two germline ends. The CDR3 loop spans 15 amino acids. The CDR3 sequence: CASSLGGGRGYEQYF. CDR3 DNA sequence: TGTGCCAGCAGCTTAGGCGGTGGCAGGGGCTACGAGCAGTACTTC.